This T cell receptor (beta chain) came from a study of OX40 agonist ivuxolimab in advanced cancers. Study-level information: Of the participants, under 50% had some prior anti-PD-1, anti-PD-L1 or anti-CTLA-4 therapy, which was allowed. Two cutaneous melanoma patients and one hepatocellular carcinoma patient, three in all, had partial responses. Whole-study findings and limits: The antigen specificity of the peripheral T cells (those that were expanded) was not determined.

Method: immunoSEQ multiplex PCR; TCRdb's copy keeps in-frame clones and lacks some. The table includes about 73,000 clones, 80% to 90% detected once. The CDR3 sequence is 16 residues long. The V gene end was trimmed by 4 bases and the J gene end by 5 bases; junction bases not matched to a gene: 10. CDR1 and CDR2 from the germline V gene are SGHDT and YYEEEE. At baseline, cycle 4 day 1, and cycle 7 day 1, blood was sampled. Note on this clone: Its antigen remains unidentified.

The source of this sequence is an adult with an advanced solid tumor such as melanoma, head and neck, liver or kidney cancer. The V call is TRBV5-6, the J call TRBJ2-2; TRBD1 agrees at 8 bases. Sequencing used CD4+ or CD8+ T cells sorted from blood, obtained in a trial of the OX40 agonist ivuxolimab. The CDR3 DNA is TGTGCCAGCAGCACCGGGACAGGTTTGACGACCGGGGAGCTGTTTTTT. As protein: CASSTGTGLTTGELFF.